This T cell receptor (beta chain) was profiled in a study of cytomegalovirus exposure and HLA in healthy donors. As for the study in general: A subsequent analysis stated that the 110 or so validation repertoires were run on the same platform as the 650 to 850 first-cohort repertoires. Points from the study as a whole: As was reported, the classifier diagnosed cytomegalovirus status with high specificity and sensitivity. First-cohort TCR clusters were later found to tend to co-occur in the roughly 110 validation repertoires.

The CDR3 is 12 amino acids. Trimming stripped 2 bases from V and 6 bases from J, with 11 bases between. Germline-derived CDR1 and CDR2 are GTSNPN and SVGIG (reference sequence). Method: immunoSEQ multiplex PCR; TCRdb's copy keeps in-frame clones and lacks some. The sample contains approximately 300,000 clones, about nine tenths of which appear only once. To note about this clone: Its cognate antigen is unknown.

The gene calls are TRBV30 and TRBJ2-7; no clear D. This TCR came from a woman aged 18-29 years in good health and CMV-seronegative. Material for sequencing was PBMCs. The CDR3: CAWSSTSGEQYF. DNA for the CDR3: TGTGCCTGGAGTAGCACTTCGGGCGAGCAGTACTTC.